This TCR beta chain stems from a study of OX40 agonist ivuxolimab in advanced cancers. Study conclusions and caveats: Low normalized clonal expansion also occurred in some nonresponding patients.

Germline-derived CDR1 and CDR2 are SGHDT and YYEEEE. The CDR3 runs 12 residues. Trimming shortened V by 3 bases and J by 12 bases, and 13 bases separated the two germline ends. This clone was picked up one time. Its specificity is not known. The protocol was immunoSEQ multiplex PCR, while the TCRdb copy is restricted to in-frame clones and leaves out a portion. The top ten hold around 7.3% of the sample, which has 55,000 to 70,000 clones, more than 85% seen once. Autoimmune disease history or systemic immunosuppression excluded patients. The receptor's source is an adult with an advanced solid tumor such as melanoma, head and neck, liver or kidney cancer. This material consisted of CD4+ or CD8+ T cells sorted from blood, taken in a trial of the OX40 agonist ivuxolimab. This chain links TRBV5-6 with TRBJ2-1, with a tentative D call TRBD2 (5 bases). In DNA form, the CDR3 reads TGTGCCAGCAGCTCGCTACTAGTTGGGCAGTTCTTC. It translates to CASSSLLVGQFF.